This T cell receptor beta chain emerged from a study of T cells in Graves' hyperthyroidism and ophthalmopathy. Study-level points and caveats: Ophthalmopathy stood apart from stable hyperthyroidism in a 13 V-J model.

This CDR3 has 18 residues. Germline CDR1 and CDR2: SGDLS and YYNGEE. V was pared by 0 bases and J by 0 bases, with 13 bases between. RNA transcripts were the template for amplifying TCR beta CDR3 regions. In the first-round RT-PCR of the TCR CDR3, the HTBI primer set was used. TCRdb reprocessed the multiplex PCR reads via MiXCR and lists one record per CDR3 protein. The sample has 300,000 to 450,000 distinct CDR3 sequences; approximately 15% are singletons. When ophthalmopathy did not progress within 18 months, Graves' hyperthyroidism was considered stable. This clonotype has a handful of counts. Its antigen is currently unknown.

The receptor was isolated from a woman in her fifties or sixties with Graves' hyperthyroidism. Sequencing input: blood. V is TRBV9 and J is TRBJ2-6, with D perhaps matching TRBD2 (5 bases). The CDR3 reads CASSVARGSPSGANVLTF. CDR3 sequence (DNA): TGTGCCAGCAGCGTAGCTCGGGGATCTCCCTCTGGGGCCAACGTCCTGACTTTC.